These 26 T cell receptor beta chains were all obtained from the same sample, sequenced in a study of blood T cells in healthy people across ages. It was with a sample-barcoded 5' primer and a J-beta primer mix that a second PCR of roughly 6 to 12 cycles was run. TCRdb passed the 5' RACE reads through MiXCR, listing each CDR3 protein once. The data show about 1.4 million distinct CDR3 sequences, 45% to 70% seen once. Input material: blood. Receptors were obtained from a man younger than 35 in good health.

V usage is TRBV7-9 and J usage is TRBJ1-6, with a tentative D call TRBD1 (5 bases). Trimming stripped 1 base from V and 0 bases from J, with 7 bases between. The germline gives CDR1 SEHNR, CDR2 FQNEAQ (reference sequence). The CDR3 extends over 16 amino acids. CDR3 protein: CASSLGGDSYNSPLHF. CDR3 in DNA: TGTGCCAGCAGCTTAGGGGGGGACTCCTATAATTCACCCCTCCACTTT.

CDR3: CSATGEARPSYNEQFF. The DNA for the CDR3 is TGCAGTGCCACGGGGGAGGCTCGCCCCTCCTACAATGAGCAGTTCTTC. This chain uses TRBV20-1 with TRBJ2-1, with D maybe TRBD2 (6 bases). V was cut by 6 bases and J by 0 bases, with 18 bases left in between. The CDR3 length is 16 residues. In germline, CDR1 is DFQATT, CDR2 SNEGSKA (reference sequence).

The gene calls are TRBV12-5 and TRBJ2-5; 7 positions agree with TRBD2. This CDR3 contains 16 residues. Germline V gene data show CDR1 as LGHNT and CDR2 as FRNRAP. V lost 3 bases to trimming and J lost 5 bases; unmatched junction nucleotides: 12. The CDR3 DNA reads as TGTGCTAGTGGTTTATCTAGCGGAGCCAGGACGGAGACCCAGTACTTC. This encodes CASGLSSGARTETQYF.

Details on this clonotype: At one boundary the junction diverges from the germline segment, which might be a read error. This rearrangement joins TRBV4-1 to TRBJ2-1, with D uncertain. The CDR3 runs to 13 residues. Germline assignment: CDR1 MGHRA and CDR2 YSYEKL. CDR3 region: CVSSQWASDEQFF. The DNA for the CDR3 is TGCGTCAGCAGCCAATGGGCCTCGGATGAGCAGTTCTTC.

The rearrangement joins TRBV4-1 to TRBJ2-5, with D perhaps matching TRBD1 (6 bases). TRBJ2-7 explains the end of the DNA better; the J call may be wrong. The CDR3 extends over 15 amino acids. Germline loops: CDR1 MGHRA, CDR2 YSYEKL. CDR3 protein: CASSQDQGKIYEQYF. For the CDR3, the DNA is TGCGCCAGCAGCCAAGATCAGGGGAAAATCTACGAGCAGTACTTC.

The rearrangement joins TRBV7-9 to TRBJ2-1; 10 bases line up with TRBD1. The J segment lost 8 bases and the V segment lost 4 bases, leaving 11 bases of the junction unmatched. CDR3 length: 16 amino acids. The germline V gene encodes CDR1 SEHNR and CDR2 FQNEAQ (reference sequence). For the CDR3, the DNA is TGTGCCAGCAGCTCGATGACAGGGGGCGCGAAGGATGAGCAGTTCTTC. Its protein is CASSSMTGGAKDEQFF.

The chain recombines TRBV5-6 with TRBJ2-7, with a possible D match to TRBD1 (7 bases). The DNA matches TRBJ2-5 better at its end, which makes the J call doubtful. This CDR3 is built from 16 residues. Germline V CDR1 and CDR2: SGHDT, YYEEEE. CDR3 sequence reads: CASSLEIFQGEATQYF. CDR3 sequence (DNA): TGTGCCAGCAGCTTGGAGATTTTTCAGGGGGAGGCGACCCAGTACTTC.

The chain has TRBV20-1 and TRBJ2-1, with D unclear. Germline assignment: CDR1 DFQATT and CDR2 SNEGSKA (reference sequence). This CDR3 spans 15 amino acids. V lost 0 bases and J 5 bases, leaving 14 bases between the germline ends. The CDR3 reads CSARDGGTPHNEQFF. CDR3 DNA: TGCAGTGCTAGAGATGGTGGTACCCCCCACAATGAGCAGTTCTTC.

The chain recombines TRBV4-3 with TRBJ2-5; TRBD1 matches at 12 bases. Germline V gene sequence: CDR1 LGHNA, CDR2 YSLEER. This CDR3 has 17 residues. V was clipped by 0 bases and J by 7 bases; unmatched bases: 9. CDR3 coding DNA: TGCGCCAGCAGCCAAGATTACGGGACAGGGGGCTGGGGGACCCAGTACTTC. Encoded protein: CASSQDYGTGGWGTQYF.

This chain links TRBV24-1 with TRBJ1-5; tentatively, D is TRBD1 (5 bases). The CDR3 extends over 13 amino acids. Trimming took off 5 bases at V and 6 bases at J, with 10 bases between the two ends. Germline values: CDR1 KGHDR, CDR2 SFDVKD. CDR3 region: CATSAVGTQPQHF. The CDR3, as DNA: TGTGCCACCAGTGCGGTGGGGACTCAGCCCCAGCATTTT.

The V call is TRBV4-3, the J call TRBJ1-5, with D perhaps matching TRBD1 (6 bases). The CDR3 is 14 amino acids. V shed 4 bases and J shed 4 bases, with 11 bases lying between them. Germline-derived CDR1 and CDR2 are LGHNA and YSLEER. DNA for the CDR3: TGCGCCAGCAGCCGAACAGGGATTAATCAGCCCCAGCATTTT. Its protein is CASSRTGINQPQHF.

This clonotype was seen a single time. The chain recombines TRBV6-5 with TRBJ2-3; D not certain. Germline V gene lookup returns CDR1 MNHEY and CDR2 SVGAGI. The CDR3 has 13 residues. With 7 bases removed from V and 4 bases from J, the gap between germline ends came to 12 bases. DNA of the CDR3: TGTGCCAGCACCACCAACCGGGCAGATACGCAGTATTTT. Amino acids: CASTTNRADTQYF.

The chain uses TRBV2 and TRBJ2-5; a weak D match, TRBD1 (6 bases). The V and J ends lost 6 bases and 5 bases respectively, with 13 bases between them. CDR3 size: 13 residues. Germline assignment: CDR1 SNHLY and CDR2 FYNNEI. The CDR3 sequence: CASRGTGTETQYF. The CDR3 DNA reads TGTGCCAGCAGGGGAACAGGGACGGAGACCCAGTACTTC. The full variable domain, completed using reference TRBV2 and TRBJ2-5, is EPEVTQTPSHQVTQMGQEVILRCVPISNHLYFYWYRQILGQKVEFLVSFYNNEISEKSEIFDDQFSVERPDGSNFTLKIRSTKLEDSAMYFCASRGTGTETQYFGPGTRLLVL.

As for this clonotype: One end of the junction is discordant with germline, which a read error may explain. The CDR3 spells CAGSHLRTGEQFF. The CDR3 DNA reads as TGTGCCGGCAGCCACTTACGGACGGGAGAACAGTTCTTC. The V gene is TRBV14, the J gene TRBJ2-1, with TRBD2 as a possible D gene (6 bases). CDR1 and CDR2 (germline): SGHDN, FVKESK. The CDR3 is 13 amino acids. The variable domain in full, with the rest retrieved from reference TRBV14 and TRBJ2-1, is EAGVTQFPSHSVIEKGQTVTLRCDPISGHDNLYWYRRVMGKEIKFLLHFVKESKQDESGMPNNRFLAERTGGTYSTLKVQPAELEDSGVYFCAGSHLRTGEQFFGPGTRLTVL.

The chain carries TRBV6-6 and TRBJ2-1; 8 nucleotides align to TRBD1. From germline, CDR1 is MNHNY and CDR2 SVGAGI (reference sequence). The CDR3 spans 13 residues. J gave up 15 bases and V 0 bases, and 7 bases lay outside the gene matches. CDR3 in amino acids: CASSYSAGGIWFF. The CDR3, as DNA: TGTGCCAGCAGTTACTCGGCAGGGGGCATATGGTTCTTC.

The chain couples TRBV29-1 to TRBJ2-5, with 9 bases identical to TRBD2. From germline, CDR1 is SQVTM and CDR2 ANQGSEA. Trimming removed 7 bases from V and 4 bases from J; junction bases left unmatched: 7. This CDR3 is built from 13 residues. The CDR3 DNA reads TGCAGCGGTCAGCGGGAGGCCGGAGAGACCCAGTACTTC. Translating it yields CSGQREAGETQYF. Based on the CDR3 plus reference TRBV29-1 and TRBJ2-5, the full variable domain is SAVISQKPSRDICQRGTSLTIQCQVDSQVTMMFWYRQQPGQSLTLIATANQGSEATYESGFVIDKFPISRPNLTFSTLTVSNMSPEDSSIYLCSGQREAGETQYFGPGTRLLVL.

The table lists this clonotype with a few counts. The chain carries TRBV7-2 and TRBJ2-4; 9 bases are a match to TRBD1. The assigned J gene may be wrong: the sequence end matches TRBJ2-7 better. This CDR3 region has 15 residues. Germline V gives CDR1 SGHTA, CDR2 FQGNSA. CDR3 sequence: CASSVTGQGSYEQYF. CDR3 DNA: TGTGCCAGCAGTGTCACGGGACAGGGTAGCTACGAGCAGTACTTC.

This clonotype has more than one count but fewer than ten. This chain joins TRBV15 and TRBJ2-4; D is unclear. V lost 0 bases, J lost 2 bases, and 26 bases lay in between. The CDR3 runs to 21 residues. CDR1 and CDR2 (germline): LNHNV, YYDKDF (reference sequence). The CDR3 reads CATSRDSSRWATRGTKNIQYF. The DNA for the CDR3 is TGTGCCACCAGCAGAGATTCTTCGCGTTGGGCCACCCGAGGAACCAAAAACATTCAGTACTTC. Using reference TRBV15 and TRBJ2-4 for the parts outside the CDR3, the full variable domain is DAMVIQNPRYQVTQFGKPVTLSCSQTLNHNVMYWYQQKSSQAPKLLFHYYDKDFNNEADTPDNFQSRRPNTSFCFLDIRSPGLGDTAMYLCATSRDSSRWATRGTKNIQYFGAGTRLSVL.

The V call is TRBV7-9, the J call TRBJ2-1, with D hard to call. This CDR3 is 13 amino acids long. Trimming cost V 5 bases and J 10 bases, with 15 bases left between them. In germline, CDR1 is SEHNR, CDR2 FQNEAQ (reference sequence). CDR3 nucleotide sequence: TGTGCCAGCAGCAACCCCCTAGACGGGGAGCAGTTCTTC. Amino acids: CASSNPLDGEQFF. The whole variable domain, filled in from reference TRBV7-9 and TRBJ2-1, reads DTGVSQNPRHKITKRGQNVTFRCDPISEHNRLYWYRQTLGQGPEFLTYFQNEAQLEKSRLLSDRFSAERPKGSFSTLEIQRTEQGDSAMYLCASSNPLDGEQFFGPGTRLTVL.

The CDR3 coding sequence is TGTGCCAGCAGTGTGACAGGGAATGACTATGGCTACACCTTC. Translation: CASSVTGNDYGYTF. V and J are TRBV12-3 or TRBV12-4 and TRBJ1-2; 7 nucleotides line up with TRBD1. The ends lost 5 bases at V and 3 bases at J; junction bases unmatched: 6. The CDR3 loop spans 14 amino acids.

The genes are TRBV27 and TRBJ2-1; D ambiguous. CDR1 and CDR2 from the germline V gene are MNHEY and SMNVEV (reference sequence). CDR3 size: 14 residues. The V and J ends lost 6 bases and 0 bases respectively, with 9 bases between them. The CDR3 sequence is CASSWISSYNEQFF. The CDR3 nucleotides are TGTGCCAGCAGCTGGATAAGCTCCTACAATGAGCAGTTCTTC.

Points on this clonotype: One end of the junction fails to match germline, which may point to a read error. The CDR3 protein is CASSFTDMQYF. The DNA of the CDR3 is TGTGCCAGCAGTTTCACAGATATGCAGTATTTT. The chain uses TRBV6-2 or TRBV6-3 and TRBJ2-3; D is uncertain. The CDR3 is 11 residues long. Germline CDR1 and CDR2: MNHEY and SVGEGT.

The chain employs TRBV20-1 and TRBJ1-5, with D perhaps matching TRBD1 (6 bases). The CDR3 covers 13 residues. V was trimmed by 3 bases and J by 4 bases, leaving 10 bases between them. Germline V gene lookup returns CDR1 DFQATT and CDR2 SNEGSKA (reference sequence). CDR3 sequence (DNA): TGCAGTGCTAGTACAGGGAGGAATCAGCCCCAGCATTTT. The encoded protein is CSASTGRNQPQHF.

There are a few counts of this clonotype. The rearrangement joins TRBV20-1 to TRBJ2-3; 9 nucleotides match TRBD2. CDR3 size: 15 residues. Germline V lookup: CDR1 DFQATT, CDR2 SNEGSKA (reference sequence). V lost 3 bases, J lost 7 bases, and 11 bases stayed unmatched. The DNA for the CDR3 is TGCAGTGCTAGCCTGCGGGGACTAGCAAGCTATACGCAGTATTTT. Residues: CSASLRGLASYTQYF.

The chain has TRBV29-1 and TRBJ2-7, with TRBD1 as a possible D gene (6 bases). CDR3 length: 12 amino acids. V lost 6 bases to trimming and J lost 3 bases, with 12 bases between them. The germline CDR1 and CDR2 sequences are SQVTM and ANQGSEA. CDR3 region: CSVTRGYYEQYF. DNA of the CDR3: TGCAGCGTGACCAGGGGTTACTACGAGCAGTACTTC.

The rearrangement joins TRBV12-3 or TRBV12-4 to TRBJ2-3; 8 bases agree with TRBD2. The CDR3 extends over 18 amino acids. V shed 0 bases, J shed 2 bases, and the junction held 10 bases outside the gene matches. The CDR3 protein is CASSLALAGLSFTDTQYF. CDR3 DNA: TGTGCCAGCAGTTTAGCGCTAGCGGGCCTCTCCTTCACAGATACGCAGTATTTT.